Shown below are 29 T cell receptor beta chains from a single sample sequenced in a study of CD4 T cells in relation to SARS-CoV-2 and coronaviruses. The unexposed donors gave CD4+ T cells in about 2011-2019, prior to COVID-19. CD4+ T cells were isolated from the cells after around eleven days of culture. Their target antigens are unknown. Sequencing was performed with immunoSEQ multiplex PCR; in TCRdb, only in-frame clones are kept and a portion is missing. The sample has about 29,000 clones, 72% seen once. Sequencing was performed on CD4+ T cells from PBMCs, cultured in vitro. These receptors were collected from a human donor in good health.

This clone was seen a handful of times. This chain uses TRBV5-5 with TRBJ2-3; D tentatively fits TRBD1 or TRBD2 (5 bases each). V shed 0 bases and J shed 2 bases, with 13 bases lying between them. Germline V gene lookup returns CDR1 SGHKS and CDR2 YYEKEE (reference sequence). CDR3 size: 16 residues. The CDR3 reads CASSLGLVGATDTQYF. The CDR3 DNA is TGTGCCAGCAGCTTGGGTCTAGTCGGGGCCACAGATACGCAGTATTTT.

Here the CDR3 DNA reads TGTGCCAGCAGCCGAGGGGAAGATACGCAGTATTTT. Translation gives CASSRGEDTQYF. The chain links TRBV7-3 to TRBJ2-3; D is tentatively TRBD1 or TRBD2 (5 bases each). The CDR3 has 12 amino acids. The germline V gene encodes CDR1 SGHTA and CDR2 FQGTGA. The germline V and J ends were trimmed by 5 bases and 5 bases, with 8 bases remaining between them.

The chain uses TRBV4-2 and TRBJ2-1; 11 nucleotides agree with TRBD2. Germline-derived CDR1 and CDR2 are LGHNA and YNFKEQ. The ends lost 5 bases at V and 6 bases at J; junction bases unmatched: 9. This CDR3 region has 16 residues. The CDR3 DNA sequence: TGTGCCAGCAGCTCCTTAACTAGCGGGAGCCCCAATGAGCAGTTCTTC. It specifies CASSSLTSGSPNEQFF.

The J gene is TRBJ2-7, the V gene TRBV5-4; D might be TRBD1 (6 bases). V was clipped by 4 bases and J by 5 bases, with 13 bases between them. CDR1 SGHNT and CDR2 YYREEE come from the germline V gene (reference sequence). The length of the CDR3 is 13 residues. This CDR3 reads CASSTTGNHEQYF. The CDR3 bases are TGTGCCAGCAGCACTACAGGGAACCACGAGCAGTACTTC.

This clone was seen a few times. The rearrangement links TRBV5-5 to TRBJ1-4; D is unresolved. CDR1 SGHKS and CDR2 YYEKEE come from the germline V gene (reference sequence). The V gene lost 4 bases and the J gene lost 5 bases, with 9 bases spanning the gap. The CDR3 is made up of 13 amino acids. The CDR3 loop reads CASSPDSNEKLFF. CDR3 bases: TGTGCCAGCAGCCCCGATTCAAATGAAAAACTGTTTTTT.

The sample holds a few counts of this clone. V and J are TRBV10-3 and TRBJ2-7; 9 bases map to TRBD1. J gave up 5 bases and V 3 bases, and 5 bases lay outside the gene matches. The germline V gene encodes CDR1 ENHRY and CDR2 SYGVKD. There are 14 residues in the CDR3. DNA of the CDR3: TGTGCCATCAGTGATTTACAGGGGGCCCACGAGCAGTACTTC. It translates to CAISDLQGAHEQYF.

This sequence joins TRBV5-1 and TRBJ2-1; 7 bases are shared with TRBD2. Germline assignment: CDR1 SGHRS and CDR2 YFSETQ. CDR3 length: 14 residues. The trim removed 3 bases at V and 4 bases at J, leaving 4 bases unmatched. The CDR3 nucleotides read TGCGCCAGCAGCTCTAGCGGTACTTACAATGAGCAGTTCTTC. This encodes CASSSSGTYNEQFF. The whole variable domain, filled in from reference TRBV5-1 and TRBJ2-1, reads KAGVTQTPRYLIKTRGQQVTLSCSPISGHRSVSWYQQTPGQGLQFLFEYFSETQRNKGNFPGRFSGRQFSNSRSEMNVSTLELGDSALYLCASSSSGTYNEQFFGPGTRLTVL.

V gene TRBV7-8 combines with J gene TRBJ1-1, with D perhaps matching TRBD1 (6 bases). V lost 7 bases and J 5 bases, leaving 20 bases between the germline ends. The length of the CDR3 is 15 residues. Germline V gene data show CDR1 as SGHVS and CDR2 as FQNEAQ. CDR3 nucleotides: TGTGCCAGCACCCTAGGGGGGGATGGTCCTACTGAAGCTTTCTTT. It codes for CASTLGGDGPTEAFF.

CDR3 residues: CASSEGQGYFDEQFF. Written as DNA, the CDR3 is TGTGCCAGCAGTGAGGGACAGGGGTACTTCGATGAGCAGTTCTTC. The chain is built from TRBV6-1 and TRBJ2-1; 10 bases are shared with TRBD1. The CDR3 covers 15 residues. V shed 3 bases, J shed 8 bases, and the junction held 7 bases outside the gene matches. Germline CDR1 MNHNS, CDR2 SASEGT.

This clone was recorded only once. The chain combines TRBV10-3 with TRBJ2-3, with 8 bases lining up with TRBD2. The CDR3 has 16 amino acids. CDR1 ENHRY and CDR2 SYGVKD come from the germline V gene. The junction had 4 bases not matched to a gene; V was cut back by 0 bases and J by 2 bases. The CDR3 sequence: CAISESAGGPTDTQYF. The CDR3 nucleotides read TGTGCCATCAGTGAGTCCGCGGGGGGCCCCACAGATACGCAGTATTTT.

The V gene is TRBV7-9, the J gene TRBJ2-7; D not resolved. This CDR3 is built from 17 residues. Germline CDR1 reads SEHNR; CDR2 reads FQNEAQ (reference sequence). Trimming took 1 base from V and 0 from J, leaving 16 bases between them. This chain's CDR3 is CASSLEVGPPYSYEQYF. In nucleotides, the CDR3 is TGTGCCAGCAGCTTAGAAGTAGGGCCACCTTACTCCTACGAGCAGTACTTC.

This clone was found once. The chain joins TRBV6-5 to TRBJ1-2; 8 nucleotides agree with TRBD1. With 5 bases clipped from V and 3 bases from J, the junction kept 8 bases outside the gene matches. The CDR3 is made up of 15 amino acids. Germline V lookup: CDR1 MNHEY, CDR2 SVGAGI. In DNA, the CDR3 is TGTGCCAGCAGTAAGACAGGGGTGGTCCACTATGGCTACACCTTC. It translates to CASSKTGVVHYGYTF.

The chain uses TRBV5-1 and TRBJ1-3; 10 bases match TRBD1. Germline CDR1 reads SGHRS; CDR2 reads YFSETQ. J gave up 7 bases and V 0 bases, and 13 bases lay outside the gene matches. The CDR3 has 18 residues. This CDR3 reads CASSLGSYDRGPGNTIYF. DNA of the CDR3: TGCGCCAGCAGCTTGGGTTCGTACGACAGGGGGCCGGGGAACACCATATATTTT.

This clone was detected only a few times. The chain employs TRBV7-9 and TRBJ1-2; no reliable D call. The CDR3 covers 15 residues. Trimming took 5 bases from V and 4 from J, leaving 17 bases between them. Germline V lookup: CDR1 SEHNR, CDR2 FQNEAQ (reference sequence). Here the CDR3 DNA reads TGTGCCAGCAGCCTCACCTTGATAGGGAGCTATGGCTACACCTTC. Amino acids: CASSLTLIGSYGYTF.

The rearrangement uses TRBV20-1 and TRBJ1-1; no firm D call. CDR1 is DFQATT and CDR2 is SNEGSKA in the germline V gene (reference sequence). Trimming took 3 bases from V and 3 from J, leaving 11 bases between them. This CDR3 spans 13 amino acids. This CDR3 reads CSASIRMDTEAFF. The CDR3 DNA reads TGCAGTGCTAGTATTCGCATGGACACTGAAGCTTTCTTT.

In DNA form, the CDR3 reads TGTGCCAGCAGCTTAGCGGGAACTAGTTCCGAGCAGTACTTC. Protein: CASSLAGTSSEQYF. The V gene is TRBV7-2, the J gene TRBJ2-7; maybe TRBD2 (5 bases). The V end was cut by 0 bases, the J end by 6 bases, with 12 bases between. The germline V gene has CDR1 SGHTA and CDR2 FQGNSA. This CDR3 spans 14 amino acids.

The chain combines TRBV18 with TRBJ1-5; D not resolved. The CDR3 is made up of 14 amino acids. Germline CDR1 is KGHSH and CDR2 is LQKENI. Trimming took off 0 bases at V and 9 bases at J, with 12 bases between the two ends. CDR3 sequence (DNA): TGTGCCAGCTCACCACCGGAGGGTATACGGCCCCAGCATTTT. It encodes CASSPPEGIRPQHF. Supplemented by reference TRBV18 and TRBJ1-5, the full variable domain reads NAGVMQNPRHLVRRRGQEARLRCSPMKGHSHVYWYRQLPEEGLKFMVYLQKENIIDESGMPKERFSAEFPKEGPSILRIQQVVRGDSAAYFCASSPPEGIRPQHFGDGTRLSIL.

The gene calls are TRBV5-1 and TRBJ1-6; a weak D match, TRBD1 (6 bases). The V end was cut by 3 bases, the J end by 13 bases, with 23 bases between. Looked up from germline, CDR1 is SGHRS and CDR2 is YFSETQ. The CDR3 contains 16 residues. This CDR3 reads CASSSGPDRSNPPLHF. The CDR3 bases are TGCGCCAGCAGCTCAGGACCAGACAGGAGTAATCCTCCCCTCCACTTT.

This clone has a single count. This chain joins TRBV7-2 and TRBJ2-5; a weak D match, TRBD2 (6 bases). Trimming removed 5 bases from V and 5 bases from J, with 18 bases in between. The CDR3 consists of 15 residues. Germline loops: CDR1 SGHTA, CDR2 FQGNSA. CDR3 residues: CASSPQEGNSETQYF. The CDR3 bases are TGTGCCAGCAGCCCTCAGGAGGGGAATTCGGAGACCCAGTACTTC.

This rearrangement joins TRBV25-1 to TRBJ2-3; 7 bases are a match to TRBD2. Looked up from germline, CDR1 is MGHDK and CDR2 is SYGVNS. The V segment lost 6 bases and the J segment 0 bases; nucleotides outside the gene matches: 9. The CDR3 extends over 16 amino acids. CDR3 amino acids: CASSGAGGSSTDTQYF. For the CDR3, the DNA is TGTGCCAGCAGCGGGGCCGGGGGGTCTAGCACAGATACGCAGTATTTT.

The J gene is TRBJ1-3, the V gene TRBV5-1, with D perhaps TRBD1 (6 bases). This CDR3 has 15 residues. V was pared by 1 base and J by 2 bases, with 10 bases between. CDR1 is SGHRS, CDR2 YFSETQ, per germline. The CDR3 nucleotides are TGCGCCAGCAGCTTGAGGGCAGGGGCTGGAAACACCATATATTTT. Translating it yields CASSLRAGAGNTIYF.

CDR3 nucleotides: TGTGCCAGCAGTCCCCAGGGGACAGAAGGATTCGGCTACACCTTC. Translation gives CASSPQGTEGFGYTF. The chain carries TRBV2 and TRBJ1-2, with TRBD1 matching over 7 bases. CDR1 is SNHLY, CDR2 FYNNEI, per germline. Losses at the gene ends were 5 bases for V and 8 bases for J; bases not matched to a gene: 14. The CDR3 is made up of 15 amino acids.

The genes are TRBV29-1 and TRBJ2-5; TRBD2 aligns across 7 bases. The CDR3 sequence is 13 residues long. V trimming: 3 bases; J trimming: 7 bases; junction bases outside the gene matches: 8. CDR1 and CDR2 (germline): SQVTM, ANQGSEA. CDR3 DNA sequence: TGCAGCGTTGAGGCCGGGGGGATTGGGACCCAGTACTTC. Encoded protein: CSVEAGGIGTQYF.

The chain combines TRBV11-3 with TRBJ2-5, with D possibly matching TRBD1 (7 bases). CDR1 and CDR2 (germline): SGHNT, YENEEA. This CDR3 comprises 15 residues. V shed 5 bases and J shed 2 bases, with 15 bases lying between them. CDR3 DNA: TGTGCCAGCAGCCCCGGCCAGGGGGGTCAAGAGACCCAGTACTTC. Amino acid sequence: CASSPGQGGQETQYF.

This CDR3 reads CSVELPGQSTDTQYF. CDR3 DNA sequence: TGCAGCGTTGAATTGCCGGGACAAAGCACAGATACGCAGTATTTT. V is TRBV29-1 and J is TRBJ2-3; TRBD1 is a possible D gene (6 bases). Germline assignment: CDR1 SQVTM and CDR2 ANQGSEA. Trimming stripped 2 bases from V and 0 bases from J, with 12 bases between. The CDR3 contains 15 residues.

V is TRBV25-1 and J is TRBJ2-6; unclear D gene. Trimming stripped 6 bases from V and 0 bases from J, with 9 bases between. Germline V gives CDR1 MGHDK, CDR2 SYGVNS. The CDR3 has 15 amino acids. The CDR3 coding sequence is TGTGCCAGCAGCGATTACGCCTCTGGGGCCAACGTCCTGACTTTC. This encodes CASSDYASGANVLTF.

The chain couples TRBV7-9 to TRBJ2-7; no definite D call. From germline, CDR1 is SEHNR and CDR2 FQNEAQ (reference sequence). This CDR3 is built from 14 residues. Trimming removed 0 bases from V and 3 bases from J, with 9 bases in between. This CDR3 reads CASSLAGMGYEQYF. In DNA, the CDR3 is TGTGCCAGCAGCTTAGCGGGGATGGGCTACGAGCAGTACTTC.

The chain employs TRBV11-2 and TRBJ2-1; tentative D call: TRBD2 (5 bases). Between the trimmed V and J ends, which lost 4 bases and 9 bases, there was a span of 13 bases. From germline, CDR1 is SGHAT and CDR2 FQNNGV. This CDR3 has 13 amino acids. CDR3 residues: CASSSSGVGEQFF. The CDR3 DNA reads TGTGCCAGCAGCTCCTCCGGGGTGGGTGAGCAGTTCTTC.

V usage is TRBV4-1 and J usage is TRBJ2-3; 8 bases fit TRBD2. Trimming at V came to 4 bases and at J to 1 base, leaving 7 bases not matched to a gene. In germline, CDR1 is MGHRA, CDR2 YSYEKL. The CDR3 is 16 amino acids. CDR3 sequence reads: CASSPQREWGTDTQYF. The CDR3 coding sequence is TGCGCCAGCAGCCCCCAGCGGGAGTGGGGCACAGATACGCAGTATTTT.